This T cell receptor beta chain was recorded in a study of CD8+CD57+ T cells in acquired aplastic anemia (dated by TCRdb to 2016 to 2019). The study in broad terms: A mean of 3.2 ug of DNA, ranging from roughly 0.19 to 27.4 ug, was extracted from sorted CD4+ and CD8+ cells. An average of approximately 9.8 million reads for CD4+ cells and 11.0 million reads for CD8+ cells was obtained from healthy donor samples.

CDR1 and CDR2 (MNHNS, SASEGT) derive from the germline V gene. Inclusive of the bounding cysteine and phenylalanine, the CDR3 is 15 residues long. Left in the record is the CDR3 DNA by itself, 45 bases read in frame from the first base. The V end gives up 6 bases and the J end 5 bases, leaving 10 bases in the junction not matched to a gene. What the research found in general, with its limitations: Patients and healthy controls showed no significant difference in CD8+ Simpson's diversity (P=0.060). Approximately 31 CD8+ CDR3 sequences were found in both patients and controls but appeared to be highly expressed in patients and within the immunodominant clones of the patients.

With respect to this clonotype: Its antigen specificity is not known. Base qualities are not at hand, and no much larger clone is one base apart.

Profiling of TCR beta VDJ combinations and CDR3 sequences used genomic DNA as the template. An Illumina HiSeq 2000 was used for TCR repertoire sequencing. The authors' pipeline ran thus. TRBV/TRBJ rearrangement plots, CDR3 size and DJ length profiles, and Simpson's diversity index were used to assess repertoires. Whichever DNA sequence was most abundant in the deep sequencing data was defined as the immunodominant clone. CDR3 amino acid sequences were screened for sharing across subjects and compared with published repertoires and the VDJdb database. Starting from the raw public reads, TCRdb applied fastp trimming at Q25, assembled clones with MiXCR and retained in-frame beta chains. One record per CDR3 amino acid sequence lists the most common genes and DNA. TCRdb's processing, not the study's, gives the V and J calls here. This sample has roughly 150,000 distinct CDR3 sequences in its table, and approximately 43% of those were observed once. The ten biggest clones cover 1.1% of the sample.

In the study, sorted CD4+ and CD8+ blood T cells from patients with severe aplastic anemia and from healthy subjects underwent deep sequencing of TCR repertoires. Ficoll-Paque density gradient centrifugation was used to isolate peripheral blood mononuclear cells. Before DNA was extracted, CD4+ and CD8+ T cells were sorted using either FACS or magnetic beads. The V gene is TRBV6-1 and the J gene is TRBJ2-5, with 9 central nucleotides matching TRBD1. The source is a human donor in good health. The sequenced material came from sorted CD4+, CD8+, or CD8+CD57+ T cells (not recorded which) from PBMCs. In nucleotide form, the sequence is TGTGCCAGCAGAGACCCAGGGACAGGGAGGGAGACCCAGTACTTC. The encoded protein is CASRDPGTGRETQYF.